The T cell receptor (beta chain) under discussion was sequenced for a study of CD8 T cells in Susac syndrome. Random hexamers were used to reverse transcribe an amount of roughly 0.45 to 1 ug RNA. Multiplex immunoSEQ PCR targeted 54 Vbeta and 13 Jbeta TCR beta segments. Each CDR3 protein gets one entry after TCRdb re-called the immunoSEQ multiplex PCR reads with MiXCR. The data show over 150,000 distinct CDR3 sequences, roughly 96% seen once. The CDR3 length is 13 residues. V was pared by 4 bases and J by 0 bases, with 7 bases between. The germline gives CDR1 SQVTM, CDR2 ANQGSEA. The study used treatment-naive patients who had stable or active relapsing-remitting disease as multiple sclerosis controls. Bulk CD8+ and CD4+ cells came from magnetic negative isolation; CD8+ TEMRA by FACS. On this clonotype: What it binds is unknown.

Overall study results and limits: The study conceded that relatively few individuals underwent its TCR sequencing and HLA analysis.

The V call is TRBV29-1, the J call TRBJ2-1; D is unclear. The sequencing input was CD4+ T cells from PBMCs. The receptor's source is a human donor with multiple sclerosis. CDR3 in amino acids: CSVGAASYNEQFF. The CDR3 DNA follows: TGCAGCGTTGGGGCAGCCTCCTACAATGAGCAGTTCTTC.